A selection of T cell receptor beta chains follows, all from one sample in a study of blood T cell repertoires in COVID-19. The protocol was immunoSEQ multiplex PCR, while the TCRdb copy is restricted to in-frame clones and leaves out a portion. The sample contains over 120,000 clones, about nine tenths of which appear only once. The sample taken for sequencing was peripheral blood. The receptors derive from a woman in her 50s with acute or convalescent COVID-19. The CDR3 runs from the conserved cysteine through the conserved F or W. The D gene is left open where the match is weak. Size values are once, few and many counts, or a class for expanded clones, and some rows have none.

v_call: TRBV7-2; clone_size: NA; j_call: TRBJ2-3; d_call: NA; cdr3_aa: CASSLGEVRDTQYF; cdr3_nt: TGTGCCAGCAGCTTAGGGGAGGTGCGGGATACGCAGTATTTT
v_call: TRBV20-1; clone_size: NA; j_call: TRBJ1-4; d_call: NA; cdr3_aa: CSAELNEKLFF; cdr3_nt: TGCAGTGCCGAGCTTAATGAAAAACTGTTTTTT
v_call: TRBV7-6; clone_size: NA; j_call: TRBJ1-4; d_call: TRBD1; cdr3_aa: CASSSGTVMSEKLFF; cdr3_nt: TGTGCCAGCAGCTCCGGGACAGTTATGAGTGAAAAACTGTTTTTT
v_call: TRBV10-1; clone_size: NA; j_call: TRBJ1-5; d_call: NA; cdr3_aa: CASGGLLRSNQPQHF; cdr3_nt: TGCGCCAGCGGGGGCCTCCTTAGGTCCAATCAGCCCCAGCATTTT
v_call: TRBV3-1/TRBV3-2; clone_size: NA; j_call: TRBJ2-7; d_call: TRBD1; cdr3_aa: CASSQITGALPYEQYF; cdr3_nt: TGTGCCAGCAGCCAGATAACAGGGGCCCTACCCTACGAGCAGTACTTC
v_call: TRBV27; clone_size: NA; j_call: TRBJ1-5; d_call: NA; cdr3_aa: CASSNRGYNQPQHF; cdr3_nt: TGTGCCAGCAGTAATCGGGGATACAATCAGCCCCAGCATTTT
v_call: TRBV12-3/TRBV12-4; clone_size: NA; j_call: TRBJ2-7; d_call: NA; cdr3_aa: CASSFRGSYEQYF; cdr3_nt: TGTGCCAGCAGTTTCAGAGGGTCCTACGAGCAGTACTTC
v_call: TRBV27; clone_size: NA; j_call: TRBJ1-5; d_call: TRBD1; cdr3_aa: CASSLLQGVNQPQHF; cdr3_nt: TGTGCCAGCAGTTTGTTACAGGGGGTTAATCAGCCCCAGCATTTT
v_call: TRBV19; clone_size: few; j_call: TRBJ1-3; d_call: NA; cdr3_aa: CASSIAGLETGNTIYF; cdr3_nt: TGTGCCAGTAGTATAGCGGGACTGGAAACTGGAAACACCATATATTTT
v_call: TRBV3-1/TRBV3-2; clone_size: NA; j_call: TRBJ2-3; d_call: NA; cdr3_aa: CASSQEGVDTQYF; cdr3_nt: TGTGCCAGCAGCCAAGAGGGAGTAGATACGCAGTATTTT
v_call: TRBV5-1; clone_size: NA; j_call: TRBJ1-1; d_call: TRBD1; cdr3_aa: CASSATGAEAFF; cdr3_nt: TGCGCCAGCAGCGCGACAGGGGCTGAAGCTTTCTTT
v_call: TRBV7-9; clone_size: NA; j_call: TRBJ1-2; d_call: TRBD1; cdr3_aa: CASSLGQGVVGYGYTF; cdr3_nt: TGTGCCAGCAGCTTGGGACAGGGGGTTGTTGGCTATGGCTACACCTTC
v_call: TRBV30; clone_size: NA; j_call: TRBJ1-5; d_call: TRBD1; cdr3_aa: CAWSEQGWRQPQHF; cdr3_nt: TGTGCCTGGAGTGAACAGGGGTGGCGACAGCCCCAGCATTTT
v_call: TRBV30; clone_size: NA; j_call: TRBJ1-5; d_call: TRBD1; cdr3_aa: CAWRRTGGGSNQPQHF; cdr3_nt: TGTGCCTGGAGGCGGACAGGGGGCGGAAGCAATCAGCCCCAGCATTTT
v_call: TRBV6-4; clone_size: NA; j_call: TRBJ1-2; d_call: TRBD1; cdr3_aa: CASSDSGRGAYGYTF; cdr3_nt: TGTGCCAGCAGTGACTCTGGCAGGGGGGCCTATGGCTACACCTTC
v_call: TRBV3-1/TRBV3-2; clone_size: NA; j_call: TRBJ2-3; d_call: NA; cdr3_aa: CASSQRVGTDTQYF; cdr3_nt: TGTGCCAGCAGCCAAAGAGTAGGCACAGATACGCAGTATTTT
v_call: TRBV7-7; clone_size: NA; j_call: TRBJ2-1; d_call: TRBD1; cdr3_aa: CASTPTFTGGGEQFF; cdr3_nt: TGTGCCAGCACCCCCACCTTCACAGGGGGTGGTGAGCAGTTCTTC
v_call: TRBV20-1; clone_size: once; j_call: TRBJ1-5; d_call: TRBD1; cdr3_aa: CSASNGQVSYQPQHF; cdr3_nt: TGCAGTGCTAGTAACGGACAGGTGTCCTATCAGCCCCAGCATTTT